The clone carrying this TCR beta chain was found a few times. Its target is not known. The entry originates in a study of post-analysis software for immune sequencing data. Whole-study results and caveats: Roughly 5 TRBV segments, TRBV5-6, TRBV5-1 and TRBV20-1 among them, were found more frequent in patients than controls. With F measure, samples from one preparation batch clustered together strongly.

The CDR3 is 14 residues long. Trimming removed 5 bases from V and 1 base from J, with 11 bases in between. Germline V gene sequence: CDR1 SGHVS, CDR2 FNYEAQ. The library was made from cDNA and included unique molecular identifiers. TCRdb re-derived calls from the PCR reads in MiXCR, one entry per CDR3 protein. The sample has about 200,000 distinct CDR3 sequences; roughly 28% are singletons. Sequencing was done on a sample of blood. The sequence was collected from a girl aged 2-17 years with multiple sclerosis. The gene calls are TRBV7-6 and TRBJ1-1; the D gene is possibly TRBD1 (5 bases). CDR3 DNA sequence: TGTGCCAGCAGCCCCGGGGCAGAGAACACTGAAGCTTTCTTT. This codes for CASSPGAENTEAFF.